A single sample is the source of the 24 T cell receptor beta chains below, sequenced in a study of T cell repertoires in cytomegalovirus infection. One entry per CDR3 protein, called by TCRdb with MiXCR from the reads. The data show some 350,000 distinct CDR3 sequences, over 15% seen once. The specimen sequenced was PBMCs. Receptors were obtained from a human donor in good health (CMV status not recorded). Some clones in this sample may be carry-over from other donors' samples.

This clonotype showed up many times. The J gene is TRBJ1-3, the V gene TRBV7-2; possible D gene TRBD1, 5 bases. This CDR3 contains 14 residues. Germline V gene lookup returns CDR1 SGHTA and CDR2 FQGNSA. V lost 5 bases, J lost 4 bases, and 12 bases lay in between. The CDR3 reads CASSRSREGNTIYF. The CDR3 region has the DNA TGTGCCAGCAGCCGCAGCAGGGAAGGAAACACCATATATTTT.

The CDR3 sequence is CASREVSSYEQYF. The CDR3 coding sequence is TGTGCCAGCAGGGAGGTGTCTTCTTACGAGCAGTACTTC. The V gene is TRBV6-1, the J gene TRBJ2-7; possible D gene TRBD2, 5 bases. The V end was cut by 6 bases, the J end by 4 bases, with 13 bases between. The CDR3 runs 13 residues. Germline V gene sequence: CDR1 MNHNS, CDR2 SASEGT.

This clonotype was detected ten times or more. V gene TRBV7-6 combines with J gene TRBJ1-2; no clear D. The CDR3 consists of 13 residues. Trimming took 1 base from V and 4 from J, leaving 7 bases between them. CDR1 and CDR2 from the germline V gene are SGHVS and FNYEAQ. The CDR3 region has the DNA TGTGCCAGCAGCTTAGACCTGGGCTATGGCTACACCTTC. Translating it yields CASSLDLGYGYTF.

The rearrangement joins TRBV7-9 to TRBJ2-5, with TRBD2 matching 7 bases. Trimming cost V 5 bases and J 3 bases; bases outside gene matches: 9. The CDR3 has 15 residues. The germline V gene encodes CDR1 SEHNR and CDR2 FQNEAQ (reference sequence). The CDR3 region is CASSKLRELEETQYF. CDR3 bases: TGTGCCAGCAGCAAGTTGCGGGAGCTCGAAGAGACCCAGTACTTC.

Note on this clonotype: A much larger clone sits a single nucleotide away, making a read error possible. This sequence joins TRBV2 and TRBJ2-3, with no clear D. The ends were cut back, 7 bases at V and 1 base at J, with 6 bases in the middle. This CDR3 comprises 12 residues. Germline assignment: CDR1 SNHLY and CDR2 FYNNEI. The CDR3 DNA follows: TGTGCCAGCAACCGCGGCACAGATACGCAGTATTTT. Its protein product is CASNRGTDTQYF.

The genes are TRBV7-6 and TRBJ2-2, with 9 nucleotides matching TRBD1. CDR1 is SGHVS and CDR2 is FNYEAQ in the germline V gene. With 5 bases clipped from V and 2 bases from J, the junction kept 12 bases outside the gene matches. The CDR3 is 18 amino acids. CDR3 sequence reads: CASSPYPGQGLNTGELFF. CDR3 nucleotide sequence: TGTGCCAGCAGCCCCTACCCGGGACAGGGTTTAAACACCGGGGAGCTGTTTTTT.

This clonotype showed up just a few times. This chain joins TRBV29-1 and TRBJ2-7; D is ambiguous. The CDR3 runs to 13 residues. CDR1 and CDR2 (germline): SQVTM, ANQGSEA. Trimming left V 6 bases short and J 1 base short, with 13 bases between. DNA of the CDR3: TGCAGCGTGGCCACCAGCCGGTCCTACGAGCAGTACTTC. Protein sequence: CSVATSRSYEQYF.

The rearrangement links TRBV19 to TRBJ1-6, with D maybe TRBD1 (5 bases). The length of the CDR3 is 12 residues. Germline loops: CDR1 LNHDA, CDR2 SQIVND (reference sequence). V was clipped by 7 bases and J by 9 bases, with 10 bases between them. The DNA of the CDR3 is TGTGCCAGTACCCGTGGGGGTTCACCCCTCCACTTT. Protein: CASTRGGSPLHF. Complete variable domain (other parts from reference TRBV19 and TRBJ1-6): DGGITQSPKYLFRKEGQNVTLSCEQNLNHDAMYWYRQDPGQGLRLIYYSQIVNDFQKGDIAEGYSVSREKKESFPLTVTSAQKNPTAFYLCASTRGGSPLHFGNGTRLTVT.

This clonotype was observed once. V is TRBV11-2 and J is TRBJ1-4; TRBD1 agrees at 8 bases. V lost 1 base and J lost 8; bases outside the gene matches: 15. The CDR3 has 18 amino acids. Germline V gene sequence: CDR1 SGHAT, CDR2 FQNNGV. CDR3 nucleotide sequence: TGTGCCAGCAGCTTAGTTCTTGACAGGGGACAGCCCTCCGAAAAACTGTTTTTT. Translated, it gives CASSLVLDRGQPSEKLFF.

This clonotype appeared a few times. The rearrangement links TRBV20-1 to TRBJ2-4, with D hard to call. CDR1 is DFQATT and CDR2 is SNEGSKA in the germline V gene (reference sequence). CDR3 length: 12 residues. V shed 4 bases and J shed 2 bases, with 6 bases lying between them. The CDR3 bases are TGCAGTGCTAACCCTACCAAAAACATTCAGTACTTC. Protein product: CSANPTKNIQYF.

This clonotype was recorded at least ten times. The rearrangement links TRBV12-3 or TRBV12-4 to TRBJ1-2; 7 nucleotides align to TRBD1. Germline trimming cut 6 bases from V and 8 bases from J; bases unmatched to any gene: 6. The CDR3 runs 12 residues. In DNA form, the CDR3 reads TGTGCCAGCAGCACAGGGGAATCGGGCTACACCTTC. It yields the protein CASSTGESGYTF.

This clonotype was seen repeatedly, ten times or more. In DNA form, the CDR3 reads TGTGCCAGCAGCTTAGGGGGGAGTTCGCAGTATTTT. Its protein is CASSLGGSSQYF. This rearrangement joins TRBV7-6 to TRBJ2-3; D tentatively fits TRBD1 or TRBD2 (5 bases each). The V and J ends lost 1 base and 10 bases respectively, with 9 bases between them. CDR3 length equals 12 residues. Looked up from germline, CDR1 is SGHVS and CDR2 is FNYEAQ.

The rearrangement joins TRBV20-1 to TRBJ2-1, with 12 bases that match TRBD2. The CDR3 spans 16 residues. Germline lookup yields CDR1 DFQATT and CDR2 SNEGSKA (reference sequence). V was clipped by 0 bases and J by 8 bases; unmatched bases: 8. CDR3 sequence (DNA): TGCAGTGCTAGAGAAGCTAGCGGGGGGGCCATTGATGAGCAGTTCTTC. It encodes CSAREASGGAIDEQFF.

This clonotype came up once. CDR3 residues: CASSVEGHTNTEAFF. Here the CDR3 DNA reads TGTGCCAGCAGCGTAGAGGGACACACGAACACTGAAGCTTTCTTT. The chain carries TRBV9 and TRBJ1-1, with TRBD1 as a possible D gene (6 bases). V shed 0 bases and J shed 1 base, with 10 bases lying between them. The CDR3 is 15 residues long. Germline loops: CDR1 SGDLS, CDR2 YYNGEE.

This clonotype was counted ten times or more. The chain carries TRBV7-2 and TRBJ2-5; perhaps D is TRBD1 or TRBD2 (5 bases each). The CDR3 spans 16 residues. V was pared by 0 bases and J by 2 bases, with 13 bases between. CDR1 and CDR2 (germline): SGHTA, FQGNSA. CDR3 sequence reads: CASSLAFSGGQETQYF. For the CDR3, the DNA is TGTGCCAGCAGCTTAGCGTTCAGTGGGGGACAAGAGACCCAGTACTTC.

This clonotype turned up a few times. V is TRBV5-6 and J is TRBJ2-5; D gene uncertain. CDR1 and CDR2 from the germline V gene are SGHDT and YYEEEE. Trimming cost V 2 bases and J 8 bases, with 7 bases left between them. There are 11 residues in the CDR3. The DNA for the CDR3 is TGTGCCAGCAGCTTAGGCCGTACCCAGTACTTC. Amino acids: CASSLGRTQYF.

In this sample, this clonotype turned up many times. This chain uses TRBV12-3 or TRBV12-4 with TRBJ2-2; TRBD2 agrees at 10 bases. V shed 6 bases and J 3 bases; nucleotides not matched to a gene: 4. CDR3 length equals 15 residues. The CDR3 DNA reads TGTGCCAGCAGACCTAGCGGGAGAGACACCGGGGAGCTGTTTTTT. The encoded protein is CASRPSGRDTGELFF.

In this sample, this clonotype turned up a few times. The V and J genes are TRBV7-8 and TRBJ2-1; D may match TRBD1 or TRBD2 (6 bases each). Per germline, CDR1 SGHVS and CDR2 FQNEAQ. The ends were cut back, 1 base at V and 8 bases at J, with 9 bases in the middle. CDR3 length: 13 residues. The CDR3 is CASSLEGGYEQFF. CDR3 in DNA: TGTGCCAGCAGCTTAGAGGGGGGATATGAGCAGTTCTTC.

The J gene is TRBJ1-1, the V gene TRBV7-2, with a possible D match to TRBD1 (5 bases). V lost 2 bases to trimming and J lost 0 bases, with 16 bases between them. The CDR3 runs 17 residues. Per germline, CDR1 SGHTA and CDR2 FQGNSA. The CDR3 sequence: CASSLLGGRLLNTEAFF. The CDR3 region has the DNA TGTGCCAGCAGCTTACTTGGGGGTCGGCTGTTGAACACTGAAGCTTTCTTT.

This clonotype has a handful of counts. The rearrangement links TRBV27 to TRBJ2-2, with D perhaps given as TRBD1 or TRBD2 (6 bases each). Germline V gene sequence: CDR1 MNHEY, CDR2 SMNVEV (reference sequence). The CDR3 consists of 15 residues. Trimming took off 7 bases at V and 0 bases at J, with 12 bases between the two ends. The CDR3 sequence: CASNRDFPNTGELFF. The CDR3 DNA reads TGTGCCAGCAACAGGGACTTCCCGAACACCGGGGAGCTGTTTTTT.

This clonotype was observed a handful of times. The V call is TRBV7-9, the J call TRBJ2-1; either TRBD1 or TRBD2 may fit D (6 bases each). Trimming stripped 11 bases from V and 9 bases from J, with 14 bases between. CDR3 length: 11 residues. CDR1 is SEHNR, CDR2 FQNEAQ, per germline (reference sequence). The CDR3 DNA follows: TGTGCCCTAAGGGGGGAGATTGAGCAGTTCTTC. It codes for CALRGEIEQFF. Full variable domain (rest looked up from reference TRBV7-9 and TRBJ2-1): DTGVSQNPRHKITKRGQNVTFRCDPISEHNRLYWYRQTLGQGPEFLTYFQNEAQLEKSRLLSDRFSAERPKGSFSTLEIQRTEQGDSAMYLCALRGEIEQFFGPGTRLTVL.

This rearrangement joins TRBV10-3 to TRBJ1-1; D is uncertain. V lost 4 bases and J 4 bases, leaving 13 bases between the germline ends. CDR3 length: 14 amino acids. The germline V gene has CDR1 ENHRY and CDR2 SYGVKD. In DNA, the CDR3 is TGTGCCATCAGTGCTAGTGACTCCAGCACTGAAGCTTTCTTT. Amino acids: CAISASDSSTEAFF.

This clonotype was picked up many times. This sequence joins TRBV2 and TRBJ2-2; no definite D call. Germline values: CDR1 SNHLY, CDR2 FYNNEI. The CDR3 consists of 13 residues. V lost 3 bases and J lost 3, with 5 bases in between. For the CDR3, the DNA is TGTGCCAGCAGTGAGGTGGACACCGGGGAGCTGTTTTTT. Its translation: CASSEVDTGELFF. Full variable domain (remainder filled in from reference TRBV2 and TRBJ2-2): EPEVTQTPSHQVTQMGQEVILRCVPISNHLYFYWYRQILGQKVEFLVSFYNNEISEKSEIFDDQFSVERPDGSNFTLKIRSTKLEDSAMYFCASSEVDTGELFFGEGSRLTVL.

CDR3 coding DNA: TGCAGCGTTGCGCCCGGCGATGATACGCAGTATTTT. This encodes CSVAPGDDTQYF. This chain connects TRBV29-1 to TRBJ2-3; D uncertain. CDR3 size: 12 residues. Germline CDR1 is SQVTM and CDR2 is ANQGSEA. V was trimmed by 4 bases and J by 6 bases, leaving 11 bases between them.